This TCR beta chain was obtained from a study of OX40 agonist ivuxolimab in advanced cancers. The CDR3 runs to 16 residues. V lost 0 bases and J lost 1, with 7 bases in between. The V gene's germline CDR1 is LGHNA and CDR2 YSLEER. Assay used: immunoSEQ multiplex PCR; TCRdb lists only in-frame clones, some missing. Of roughly 90,000 clones listed, approximately 90% were seen once; the top ten hold roughly 0.32%. The sequence derives from an adult with an advanced solid tumor such as melanoma, head and neck, liver or kidney cancer. The chain combines TRBV4-3 with TRBJ1-6; D gene uncertain. Sequences were derived from CD4+ or CD8+ T cells sorted from blood, sampled in a trial of the OX40 agonist ivuxolimab. CDR3 amino acids: CASSQEWGSYNSPLHF. In DNA form, the CDR3 reads TGCGCCAGCAGCCAAGAGTGGGGATCCTATAATTCACCCCTCCACTTT.